Listed below are T cell receptor beta chains from one sample, sequenced in a study of blood T cell repertoires in COVID-19. TCRdb keeps only in-frame clones here, not all; method: immunoSEQ multiplex PCR. The sample lists approximately 50,000 clones; roughly four fifths were seen once. The sample comprised peripheral blood. The receptors originated from a woman of 80 years or more with COVID-19, enrolled during active disease. Both conserved end residues are part of each CDR3. The D gene is left open where the match is weak. Clone size is shown for a subset of rows, as once, few, many or a class of expanded clone.

J gene	clone size	V gene	D gene	CDR3 protein	CDR3 DNA
TRBJ2-7	few	TRBV6-5	TRBD2	CASSYPSASGRFEQYF	TGTGCCAGCAGTTACCCCTCTGCTAGCGGGAGGTTCGAGCAGTACTTC
TRBJ1-4	.	TRBV19	TRBD1	CASSINPGGNEKLFF	TGTGCCAGTAGTATAAACCCAGGGGGTAATGAAAAACTGTTTTTT
TRBJ2-3	.	TRBV7-6	.	CASSPRGNGRGLDTQYF	TGTGCCAGCAGCCCCCGGGGAAACGGGAGAGGGTTGGATACGCAGTATTTT
TRBJ1-3	.	TRBV9	TRBD1	CASSVALTGAGNTIYF	TGTGCCAGCAGCGTAGCCTTAACAGGGGCTGGAAACACCATATATTTT
TRBJ2-7	.	TRBV21-1	.	CASSLRTSGLTESYEQYF	TGTGCCAGCAGCCTAAGGACTAGCGGCCTAACTGAGTCCTACGAGCAGTACTTC
TRBJ2-7	.	TRBV3-1/TRBV3-2	TRBD1	CASSPGRDRGLVILGEQYF	TGTGCCAGCAGCCCGGGCCGGGACAGGGGCCTCGTAATCCTCGGCGAGCAGTACTTC
TRBJ2-4	medium-sized	TRBV7-2	.	CASSLDTDRRNIQYF	TGTGCCAGCAGCTTAGACACCGACAGGCGGAACATTCAGTACTTC
TRBJ2-7	few	TRBV7-9	TRBD1	CASSDPGQGGYEQYF	TGTGCCAGCAGCGATCCGGGACAGGGCGGGTACGAGCAGTACTTC
TRBJ2-2	.	TRBV5-1	TRBD1	CASSPTGGGTGELFF	TGCGCCAGCAGTCCGACAGGGGGAGGGACCGGGGAGCTGTTTTTT
TRBJ2-7	.	TRBV6-1	TRBD2	CASSEAAPSGSYEQYF	TGTGCCAGCAGTGAAGCGGCGCCTAGCGGGAGCTACGAGCAGTACTTC
TRBJ2-2	.	TRBV27	TRBD1	CASTGQSNTGELFF	TGTGCCAGTACGGGACAGTCGAACACCGGGGAGCTGTTTTTT
TRBJ1-3	.	TRBV6-5	.	CASSYSGASGNTIYF	TGTGCCAGCAGTTACTCGGGGGCTTCTGGAAACACCATATATTTT
TRBJ2-7	.	TRBV6-1	.	CASREPGLTSYEQYF	TGTGCCAGCAGAGAACCGGGACTCACTTCCTACGAGCAGTACTTC
TRBJ2-2	once	TRBV5-1	TRBD2	CASSPGLAGGTGELFF	TGCGCCAGCAGCCCGGGACTAGCGGGAGGAACCGGGGAGCTGTTTTTT
TRBJ2-3	.	TRBV27	.	CASSFRRVTDTQYF	TGTGCCAGCAGTTTTCGACGGGTCACAGATACGCAGTATTTT
TRBJ1-1	.	TRBV2	TRBD1	CASRPQGTNTEAFF	TGTGCCAGCAGACCACAGGGGACTAACACTGAAGCTTTCTTT
TRBJ2-3	.	TRBV7-9	.	CASTQSTRRAGTDTQYF	TGTGCCAGCACCCAGAGTACTAGGAGGGCCGGCACAGATACGCAGTATTTT
TRBJ1-4	few	TRBV27	.	CASSLGVGRVNEKLFF	TGTGCCAGCAGTTTAGGAGTGGGCAGGGTTAATGAAAAACTGTTTTTT
TRBJ2-7	.	TRBV29-1	TRBD2	CSSRDYNYEQYF	TGCAGCTCCCGGGACTACAACTACGAGCAGTACTTC
TRBJ2-1	.	TRBV20-1	.	CSASFDSSSYNEQFF	TGCAGTGCTAGTTTTGACTCGAGCTCCTACAATGAGCAGTTCTTC
TRBJ2-5	.	TRBV29-1	.	CSVDRQETQYF	TGCAGCGTTGACAGGCAAGAGACCCAGTACTTC
TRBJ2-1	.	TRBV18	.	CASSPAQGYGEQFF	TGTGCCAGCTCACCAGCCCAGGGTTATGGCGAGCAGTTCTTC
TRBJ1-5	.	TRBV2	.	CASRYRVASNQPQHF	TGTGCCAGCAGGTACAGGGTAGCTAGCAATCAGCCCCAGCATTTT
TRBJ2-1	.	TRBV14	TRBD1	CASSPPGTGNNEQFF	TGTGCCAGCAGCCCCCCCGGGACAGGGAACAATGAGCAGTTCTTC
TRBJ1-1	few	TRBV28	TRBD1	CASSYKQGFMNTEAFF	TGTGCCAGCAGCTATAAACAGGGGTTCATGAACACTGAAGCTTTCTTT